The sequence of this TCR beta chain was determined in a study of shared clonotypes between healthy human individuals. Study-wide context: In total, the donors were two women and three men aged 18 to 49.

Overall study findings and caveats: Exclusively blood specimens were collected; tissue repertoires likely differ. Clonotype sharing across donors was expected to vary with sequencing depth.

Assay: immunoSEQ multiplex PCR; the TCRdb copy retains only in-frame clones and omits some. The table includes about 560,000 clones, around 81% detected once. Turning to this clone: Its antigen is undetermined.

The V gene end was trimmed by 4 bases and the J gene end by 6 bases; junction bases not matched to a gene: 11. Looked up from germline, CDR1 is SQVTM and CDR2 is ANQGSEA. The CDR3 spans 17 residues. The unsorted samples took tens of millions of PBMCs to get genomic DNA. The chain is built from TRBV29-1 and TRBJ2-2, with TRBD2 matching over 13 bases. The material sequenced was PBMCs. The sequence was collected from a woman aged 35 to 49 in good health. Some clones in this sample may be carry-over from other donors' samples. CDR3 protein: CSVATPPLAGGAGELFF. The CDR3 DNA sequence: TGCAGCGTTGCCACACCACCACTAGCGGGAGGGGCCGGGGAGCTGTTTTTT.